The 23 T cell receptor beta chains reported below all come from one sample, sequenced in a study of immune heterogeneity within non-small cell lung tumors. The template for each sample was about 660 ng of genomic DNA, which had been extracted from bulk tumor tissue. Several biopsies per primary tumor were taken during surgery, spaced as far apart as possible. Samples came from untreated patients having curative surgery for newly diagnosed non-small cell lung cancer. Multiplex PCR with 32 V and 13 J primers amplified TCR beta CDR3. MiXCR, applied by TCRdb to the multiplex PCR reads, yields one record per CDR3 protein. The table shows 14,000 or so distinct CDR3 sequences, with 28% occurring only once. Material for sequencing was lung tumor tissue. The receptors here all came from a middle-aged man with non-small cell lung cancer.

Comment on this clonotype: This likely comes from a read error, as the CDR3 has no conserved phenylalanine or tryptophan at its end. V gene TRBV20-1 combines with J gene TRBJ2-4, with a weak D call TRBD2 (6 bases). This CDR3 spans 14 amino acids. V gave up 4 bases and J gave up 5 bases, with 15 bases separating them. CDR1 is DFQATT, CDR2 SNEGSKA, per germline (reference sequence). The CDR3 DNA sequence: TGCAGTGCTACCAGAGCGGGTTCGCAAAACATTCAGTACTTG. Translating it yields CSATRAGSQNIQYL.

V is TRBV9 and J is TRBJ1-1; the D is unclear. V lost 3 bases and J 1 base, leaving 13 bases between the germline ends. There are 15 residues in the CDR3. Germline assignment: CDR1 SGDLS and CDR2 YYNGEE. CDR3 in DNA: TGTGCCAGCAGCGCCTACGAGCGGGGGAACACTGAAGCTTTCTTT. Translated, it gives CASSAYERGNTEAFF.

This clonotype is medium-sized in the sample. CDR3 amino acids: CASSPGSYEQYF. The CDR3 DNA follows: TGTGCCAGCTCACCCGGCTCCTACGAGCAGTACTTC. V is TRBV18 and J is TRBJ2-7; D not resolved. Per the germline V gene, CDR1 is KGHSH and CDR2 is LQKENI. V was shortened by 3 bases and J by 0 bases, with 3 bases between the two germline ends. The CDR3 has 12 amino acids. The full variable domain, with the rest looked up from reference TRBV18 and TRBJ2-7, is NAGVMQNPRHLVRRRGQEARLRCSPMKGHSHVYWYRQLPEEGLKFMVYLQKENIIDESGMPKERFSAEFPKEGPSILRIQQVVRGDSAAYFCASSPGSYEQYFGPGTRLTVT.

CDR3 bases: TGTGCCTGGAGCCGACAGAGGCACACTGAAGCTTTCTTT. Protein product: CAWSRQRHTEAFF. The chain combines TRBV30 with TRBJ1-1, with a weak D call TRBD1 (5 bases). Trimming took off 3 bases at V and 3 bases at J, with 11 bases between the two ends. The length of the CDR3 is 13 residues. Germline-derived CDR1 and CDR2 are GTSNPN and SVGIG (reference sequence).

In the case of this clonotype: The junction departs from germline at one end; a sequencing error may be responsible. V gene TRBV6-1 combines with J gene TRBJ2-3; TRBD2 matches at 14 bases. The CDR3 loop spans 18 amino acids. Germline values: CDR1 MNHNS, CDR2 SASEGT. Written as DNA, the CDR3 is TGTGCCAGCAGTGAAGGGACTAGCGGGGGGTCCGGCACAGATACGCAGTGTTTT. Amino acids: CASSEGTSGGSGTDTQCF.

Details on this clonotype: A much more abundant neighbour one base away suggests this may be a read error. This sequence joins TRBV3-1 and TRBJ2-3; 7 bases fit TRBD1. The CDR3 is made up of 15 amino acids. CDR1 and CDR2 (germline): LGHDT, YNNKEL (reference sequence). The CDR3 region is CASSQDGTGTATQYF. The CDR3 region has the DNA TGTGCCAGCAGCCAAGATGGCACGGGGACAGCTACGCAGTATTTT.

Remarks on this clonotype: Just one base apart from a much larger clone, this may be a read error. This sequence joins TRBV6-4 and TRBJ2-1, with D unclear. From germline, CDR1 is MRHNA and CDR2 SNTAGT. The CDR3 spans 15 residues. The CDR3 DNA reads TGTGCCAGCAGTGTCGGGCCCAGCTCCTACACTGAGCAGTTCTTC. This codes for CASSVGPSSYTEQFF.

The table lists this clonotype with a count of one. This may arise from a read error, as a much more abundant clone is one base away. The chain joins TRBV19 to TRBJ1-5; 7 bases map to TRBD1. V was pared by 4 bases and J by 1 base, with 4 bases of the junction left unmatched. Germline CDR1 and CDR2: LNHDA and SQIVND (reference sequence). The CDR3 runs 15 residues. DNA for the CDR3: TGTGCCAGTAGTAAAGGGGGCCTGAGCAATCAGCCCCAGCATTTT. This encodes CASSKGGLSNQPQHF.

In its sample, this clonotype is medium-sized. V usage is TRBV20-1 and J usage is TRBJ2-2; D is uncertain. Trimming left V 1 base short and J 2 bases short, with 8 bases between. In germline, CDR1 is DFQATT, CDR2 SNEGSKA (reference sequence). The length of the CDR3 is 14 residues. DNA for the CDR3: TGCAGTGCTAGAGGAATCCAAAACACCGGGGAGCTGTTTTTT. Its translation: CSARGIQNTGELFF.

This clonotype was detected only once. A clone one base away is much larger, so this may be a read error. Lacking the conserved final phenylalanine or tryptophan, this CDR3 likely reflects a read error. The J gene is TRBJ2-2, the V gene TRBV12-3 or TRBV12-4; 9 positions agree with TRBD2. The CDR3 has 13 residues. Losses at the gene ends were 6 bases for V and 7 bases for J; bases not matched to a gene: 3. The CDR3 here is CASRGTSRGELFL. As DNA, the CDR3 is TGTGCCAGCAGAGGGACTAGCCGCGGGGAGCTGTTTTTA.

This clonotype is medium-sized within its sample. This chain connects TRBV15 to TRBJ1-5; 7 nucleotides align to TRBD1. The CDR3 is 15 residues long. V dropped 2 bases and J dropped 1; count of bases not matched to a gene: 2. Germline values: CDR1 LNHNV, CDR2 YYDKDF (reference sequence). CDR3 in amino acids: CATSRNRGSNQPQHF. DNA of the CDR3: TGTGCCACCAGCAGAAACAGGGGAAGCAATCAGCCCCAGCATTTT.

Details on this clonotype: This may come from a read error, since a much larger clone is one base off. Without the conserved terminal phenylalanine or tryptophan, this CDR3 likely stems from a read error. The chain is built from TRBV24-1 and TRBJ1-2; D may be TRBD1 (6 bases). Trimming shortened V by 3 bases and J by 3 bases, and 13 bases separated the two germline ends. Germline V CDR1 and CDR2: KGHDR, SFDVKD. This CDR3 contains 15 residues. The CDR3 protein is CATSDTQGNDYGYTI. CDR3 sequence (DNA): TGTGCCACCAGTGATACACAGGGTAATGACTATGGCTACACCATC.

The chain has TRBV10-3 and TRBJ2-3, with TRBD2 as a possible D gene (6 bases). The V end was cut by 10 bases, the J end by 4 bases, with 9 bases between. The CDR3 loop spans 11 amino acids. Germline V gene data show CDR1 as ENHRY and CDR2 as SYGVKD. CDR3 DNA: TGTGCCACCGCTAGCGCAGATACGCAGTATTTT. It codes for CATASADTQYF.

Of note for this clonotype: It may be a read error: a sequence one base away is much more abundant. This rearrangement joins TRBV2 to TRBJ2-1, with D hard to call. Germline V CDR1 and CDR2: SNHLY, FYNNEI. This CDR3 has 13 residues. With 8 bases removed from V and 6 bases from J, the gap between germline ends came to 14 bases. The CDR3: CASRIVWANEQFF. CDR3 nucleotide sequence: TGTGCCAGCCGAATCGTCTGGGCCAATGAGCAGTTCTTC.

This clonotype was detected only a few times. CDR3 in amino acids: CAISGGQDTGELFF. The CDR3 nucleotides are TGTGCCATCAGTGGGGGGCAGGACACCGGGGAGCTGTTTTTT. This chain uses TRBV10-3 with TRBJ2-2; possible D gene TRBD1, 6 bases. Germline V gene data show CDR1 as ENHRY and CDR2 as SYGVKD. The CDR3 length is 14 residues. Trimming took off 4 bases at V and 3 bases at J, with 9 bases between the two ends.

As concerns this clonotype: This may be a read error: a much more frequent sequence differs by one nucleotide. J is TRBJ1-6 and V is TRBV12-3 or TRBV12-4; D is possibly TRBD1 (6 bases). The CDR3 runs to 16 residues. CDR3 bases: TGTGCCGGCAGTCTACAGGGCACTATGGGTAATTCACCCCTCCACTTT. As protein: CAGSLQGTMGNSPLHF.

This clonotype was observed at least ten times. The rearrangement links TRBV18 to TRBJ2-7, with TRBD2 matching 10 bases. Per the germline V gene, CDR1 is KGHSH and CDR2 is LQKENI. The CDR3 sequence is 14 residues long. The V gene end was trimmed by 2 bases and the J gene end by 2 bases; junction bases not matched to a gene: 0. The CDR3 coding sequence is TGTGCCAGCTCACCAGGGACTAGCGCCTACGAGCAGTACTTC. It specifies CASSPGTSAYEQYF. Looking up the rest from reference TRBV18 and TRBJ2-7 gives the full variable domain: NAGVMQNPRHLVRRRGQEARLRCSPMKGHSHVYWYRQLPEEGLKFMVYLQKENIIDESGMPKERFSAEFPKEGPSILRIQQVVRGDSAAYFCASSPGTSAYEQYFGPGTRLTVT.

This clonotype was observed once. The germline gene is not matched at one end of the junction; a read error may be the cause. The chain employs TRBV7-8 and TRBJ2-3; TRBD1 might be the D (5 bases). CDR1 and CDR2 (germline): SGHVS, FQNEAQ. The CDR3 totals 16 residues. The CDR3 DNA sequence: TGTGCCAGCAGCTCAAAAAGACAGCTACACATGGATACGCTGTATTTT. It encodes CASSSKRQLHMDTLYF.

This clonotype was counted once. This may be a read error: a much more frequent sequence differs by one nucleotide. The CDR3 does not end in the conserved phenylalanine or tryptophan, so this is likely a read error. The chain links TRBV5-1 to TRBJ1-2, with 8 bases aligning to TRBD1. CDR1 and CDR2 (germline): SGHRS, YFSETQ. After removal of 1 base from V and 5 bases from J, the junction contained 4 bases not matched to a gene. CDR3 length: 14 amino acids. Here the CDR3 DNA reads TGCGCCAGCAGCTTGCCAGACAGGGGATATGGCTACACCCTC. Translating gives CASSLPDRGYGYTL.

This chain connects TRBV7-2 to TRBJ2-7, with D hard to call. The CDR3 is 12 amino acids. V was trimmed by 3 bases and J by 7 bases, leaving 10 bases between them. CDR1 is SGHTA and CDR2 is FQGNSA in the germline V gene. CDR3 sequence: CASSFPVGEQYF. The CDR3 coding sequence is TGTGCCAGCAGCTTCCCCGTAGGGGAGCAGTACTTC.

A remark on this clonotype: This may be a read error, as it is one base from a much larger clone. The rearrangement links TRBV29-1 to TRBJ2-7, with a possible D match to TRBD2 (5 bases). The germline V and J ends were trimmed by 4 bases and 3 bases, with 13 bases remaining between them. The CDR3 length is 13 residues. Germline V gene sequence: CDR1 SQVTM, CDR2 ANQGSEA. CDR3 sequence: CSVASAALYEQYF. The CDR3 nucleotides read TGCAGCGTTGCATCAGCGGCCCTCTACGAGCAGTACTTC.

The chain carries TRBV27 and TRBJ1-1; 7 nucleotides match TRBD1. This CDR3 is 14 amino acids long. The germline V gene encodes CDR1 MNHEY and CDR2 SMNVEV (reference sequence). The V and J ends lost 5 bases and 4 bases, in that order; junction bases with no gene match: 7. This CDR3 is CASSQAGDSTEAFF. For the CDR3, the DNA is TGTGCCAGCAGTCAGGCAGGGGACAGCACTGAAGCTTTCTTT.

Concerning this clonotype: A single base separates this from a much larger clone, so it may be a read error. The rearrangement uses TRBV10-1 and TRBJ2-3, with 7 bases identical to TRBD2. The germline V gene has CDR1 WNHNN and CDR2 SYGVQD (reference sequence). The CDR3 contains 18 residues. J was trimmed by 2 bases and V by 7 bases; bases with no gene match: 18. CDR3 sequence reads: CASIISGRAWKVTDTQYF. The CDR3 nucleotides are TGCGCCAGCATTATTAGTGGGAGGGCCTGGAAGGTCACAGATACGCAGTATTTT.